The rows below give T cell receptor beta chains drawn from one sample of a study of OX40 agonist ivuxolimab in advanced cancers. Assay used: immunoSEQ multiplex PCR; TCRdb lists only in-frame clones, some missing. Of about 54,000 clones detected, more than 85% appear once; the ten largest clones hold around 9.3%. The sample consisted of CD4+ or CD8+ T cells sorted from blood, taken in a trial of the OX40 agonist ivuxolimab. The receptors derive from an adult with an advanced solid tumor such as melanoma, head and neck, liver or kidney cancer. Both conserved end residues are trimmed from each CDR3.

v_gene,j_gene,CDR3aa
TRBV5-4,TRBJ2-6,ASGGTDYGANVLT
TRBV9,TRBJ2-1,ASSVTQSSYNEQF
TRBV4-3,TRBJ1-2,ASSQDMGHGYT
TRBV30,TRBJ2-7,AFRQGNYEQY
TRBV10-3,TRBJ2-1,AISQGQGYNEQF
TRBV7-9,TRBJ2-2,ASSLLGRGTGELF
TRBV29-1,TRBJ2-1,SVEGQENSYNEQF
TRBV11-2,TRBJ2-7,ASSPGTGGYEQY
TRBV7-9,TRBJ2-7,ASRDSSGTRSYEQY
TRBV29-1,TRBJ2-2,SVVGPTGELF
TRBV6-1,TRBJ1-6,ASSEDGPNNSPLH
TRBV15,TRBJ1-1,ATSREVRGLNTEAF
TRBV28,TRBJ2-1,ASRGGLSSYNEQF
TRBV27,TRBJ2-5,ASSSPGPGWGDQY
TRBV19,TRBJ1-5,ASMTYFTAGGNQPQH
TRBV11-2,TRBJ2-5,ASSLAQETQY
TRBV25-1,TRBJ1-1,ASSEYNSGSTEAF
TRBV27,TRBJ2-1,ASPGPPPHEQF
TRBV2,TRBJ2-2,ASSLISGGLGEGGELF
TRBV9,TRBJ2-2,ASSADRNTGELF
TRBV11-1,TRBJ1-3,ASSPGTGTEGNTIY
TRBV6-5,TRBJ1-2,ASSYSRGGDYYGYT
TRBV27,TRBJ2-7,ASRPGVESYEQY
TRBV7-2,TRBJ1-2,ASSLGGTGLFHYGYT
TRBV2,TRBJ2-3,ALMGGGASTDTQY
TRBV7-2,TRBJ2-7,ASSLANSYEQY
TRBV25-1,TRBJ2-1,ASSLAGEGNEQF
TRBV28,TRBJ2-5,ASSIGTSGIFTGETQY